The text below deals with one T cell receptor beta chain. The data were taken from a study of blood T cell repertoires in COVID-19. Study as a whole: Donors in the United States, Italy and Spain gave samples during acute or convalescent COVID-19.

Generated by immunoSEQ multiplex PCR, the TCRdb table keeps only in-frame clones and is missing some. The repertoire consists of some 400,000 clones, with 81% occurring once and the leading ten covering about 1.2%. This CDR3 has 14 amino acids. J lost 11 bases, V lost 4 bases, and 6 bases had no gene match. Germline loops: CDR1 SGHRS, CDR2 YFSETQ. This clonotype was sampled from a human donor with acute or convalescent COVID-19. The donor label of this sample is uncertain. This sequence joins TRBV5-1 and TRBJ1-6, with 10 bases fitting TRBD1. The sample comprised peripheral blood. CDR3 residues: CASSIGTGVAPLHF. The CDR3 DNA reads as TGCGCCAGCAGCATAGGGACAGGGGTAGCACCCCTCCACTTT.